Following are 4 T cell receptor beta chains from one sample sequenced in a study of CD8 T cells in Susac syndrome. RNA was extracted with the RNeasy kit, and a quantity of roughly 0.5 to 1 ug was reverse transcribed using random hexamers. Via MiXCR, TCRdb re-called the immunoSEQ multiplex PCR reads, giving one row per CDR3 protein. Of approximately 180,000 distinct CDR3 sequences in the sample, around 94% are singletons; the top ten hold 0.099%. Sequenced material: CD4+ T cells from PBMCs. Source of these receptors: a human donor with Susac syndrome.

This rearrangement joins TRBV20-1 to TRBJ2-7; D is uncertain. The germline V and J ends were trimmed by 1 base and 1 base, with 11 bases remaining between them. Germline CDR1 and CDR2: DFQATT and SNEGSKA (reference sequence). The CDR3 is made up of 14 amino acids. This chain's CDR3 is CSARVFAGSYEQYF. CDR3 bases: TGCAGTGCTAGAGTATTCGCCGGGTCCTACGAGCAGTACTTC.

The chain is built from TRBV25-1 and TRBJ2-2, with 8 bases matching TRBD1. From germline, CDR1 is MGHDK and CDR2 SYGVNS. This CDR3 is built from 16 residues. V trimming: 2 bases; J trimming: 1 base; junction bases outside the gene matches: 3. Written as DNA, the CDR3 is TGTGCCAGCAGTGAACCCGGGACAGGGAACACCGGGGAGCTGTTTTTT. Protein product: CASSEPGTGNTGELFF.

This clonotype was seen just once. This rearrangement joins TRBV20-1 to TRBJ1-2; D gene uncertain. The V gene's germline CDR1 is DFQATT and CDR2 SNEGSKA (reference sequence). V was clipped by 3 bases and J by 4 bases, with 12 bases between them. This CDR3 is 13 amino acids long. CDR3 in amino acids: CSARVLGGYGYTF. CDR3 nucleotide sequence: TGCAGTGCTAGGGTCTTGGGTGGCTATGGCTACACCTTC.

The chain is built from TRBV27 and TRBJ1-5; no clear D gene. CDR3 size: 13 residues. The V and J ends lost 4 bases and 6 bases respectively, with 10 bases between them. In germline, CDR1 is MNHEY, CDR2 SMNVEV (reference sequence). CDR3 nucleotide sequence: TGTGCCAGCAGTTCATACGAAGGTCAGCCCCAGCATTTT. Protein: CASSSYEGQPQHF.